This TCR beta chain was profiled in a study of cytomegalovirus exposure and HLA in healthy donors. Study conclusions and caveats: Across donors, most TCRs were seen rarely, yet some public ones were widespread. A likely sequencing artifact accounted for one observed cluster of highly shared sequence variants. Data from an earlier analysis indicated that most TCR beta V segments were productive either about 90% or about 30% of the time.

Points on this clone: Its antigen is unidentified.

Both 60 Vbeta primers and 13 Jbeta primers went into the PCR. TCRdb keeps only in-frame clones here, not all; method: immunoSEQ multiplex PCR. The profile shows about 160,000 clones, roughly 80% of them singletons. Trimming took off 0 bases at V and 4 bases at J, with 15 bases between the two ends. Germline lookup yields CDR1 MGHRA and CDR2 YSYEKL. The CDR3 runs to 16 residues. This chain connects TRBV4-1 to TRBJ1-2, with D possibly TRBD1 on 5 matching bases. The clonotype originates from a woman in her twenties or thirties in good health and CMV-seropositive. The sample was PBMCs. The DNA for the CDR3 is TGCGCCAGCAGCCAAGATGAACGCAGGGTTGGCTATGGCTACACCTTC. The encoded protein is CASSQDERRVGYGYTF.